This T cell receptor beta chain was found in a study of PD-L1 blockade in urothelial cancer. Study results and caveats: Durable-benefit patients had greater expansion of tumor-associated blood clones at 3 weeks.

The V gene's germline CDR1 is MNHEY and CDR2 SMNVEV (reference sequence). The CDR3 spans 14 residues. Trimming took 2 bases from V and 4 from J; bases not matched to a gene: 1. The repertoire was sequenced with immunoSEQ multiplex PCR; TCRdb's copy has only in-frame clones and lacks some. The sample has about 90,000 clones; over 80% are singletons. Time point meaning: peripheral blood 6 weeks after treatment start. The diagnosis in patients was locally advanced or metastatic urothelial carcinoma. Each patient gave between 1 and 8 samples of peripheral blood mononuclear cells, which were collected pretreatment and during treatment. A word on this clone: Its specificity is not known.

This sequence joins TRBV27 and TRBJ2-5; 10 nucleotides align to TRBD1. This receptor was obtained from a man between 65 and 85 years old with urothelial cancer. The sequencing used PBMCs, collected around atezolizumab (anti-PD-L1) treatment. The CDR3 is CASSLDRGRETQYF. As DNA, the CDR3 is TGTGCCAGCAGTTTAGACAGGGGGCGAGAGACCCAGTACTTC.